These 13 T cell receptor beta chains originate from one sample sequenced in a study of cytomegalovirus exposure and HLA in healthy donors. Primers for the PCR totalled 60 Vbeta and 13 Jbeta. The repertoire was sequenced with immunoSEQ multiplex PCR; TCRdb's copy has only in-frame clones and lacks some. Its table records some 34,000 clones. Sample: PBMCs. The receptors were gathered from a middle-aged woman in good health and CMV-seropositive.

The chain couples TRBV18 to TRBJ2-7, with 12 bases identical to TRBD2. Germline V gene sequence: CDR1 KGHSH, CDR2 LQKENI. The V segment lost 3 bases and the J segment 4 bases; nucleotides outside the gene matches: 7. CDR3 length equals 16 residues. In DNA form, the CDR3 reads TGTGCCAGCTCACCGAAGACTAGCGGGAGTCTATACGAGCAGTACTTC. It translates to CASSPKTSGSLYEQYF. The full variable domain, in which reference TRBV18 and TRBJ2-7 provide the parts outside the CDR3, is NAGVMQNPRHLVRRRGQEARLRCSPMKGHSHVYWYRQLPEEGLKFMVYLQKENIIDESGMPKERFSAEFPKEGPSILRIQQVVRGDSAAYFCASSPKTSGSLYEQYFGPGTRLTVT.

J is TRBJ2-3 and V is TRBV30; 13 bases line up with TRBD2. The trim removed 5 bases at V and 6 bases at J, leaving 5 bases unmatched. Germline CDR1 and CDR2: GTSNPN and SVGIG (reference sequence). The CDR3 length is 14 residues. The CDR3 sequence is CAWGLAGEADTQYF. The CDR3 bases are TGTGCCTGGGGACTAGCGGGAGAAGCTGATACGCAGTATTTT.

V is TRBV5-4 and J is TRBJ2-7, with 11 bases identical to TRBD2. J gave up 2 bases and V 2 bases, and 9 bases lay outside the gene matches. Germline V CDR1 and CDR2: SGHNT, YYREEE (reference sequence). The CDR3 spans 17 residues. CDR3 bases: TGTGCCAGCAGCTTTAGTAGCGGGAGGGCCTACGCCTACGAGCAGTACTTC. Translating it yields CASSFSSGRAYAYEQYF.

J is TRBJ2-1 and V is TRBV5-6; a weak D match, TRBD2 (6 bases). Germline V CDR1 and CDR2: SGHDT, YYEEEE. The CDR3 is made up of 12 amino acids. V was clipped by 3 bases and J by 9 bases, with 10 bases between them. DNA of the CDR3: TGTGCCAGCAGCTATGGACTAACTGAGCAGTTCTTC. It specifies CASSYGLTEQFF.

The rearrangement links TRBV29-1 to TRBJ2-6, with 7 bases matching TRBD1. Unmatched junction bases numbered 4, after V lost 6 bases and J lost 2 bases. Germline V gives CDR1 SQVTM, CDR2 ANQGSEA. CDR3 length: 14 amino acids. The CDR3 sequence is CSVTGVAGANVLTF. As DNA, the CDR3 is TGCAGCGTAACAGGGGTAGCTGGGGCCAACGTCCTGACTTTC.

V gene TRBV5-1 combines with J gene TRBJ1-6; D is undetermined. Looked up from germline, CDR1 is SGHRS and CDR2 is YFSETQ. The V and J ends lost 0 bases and 7 bases respectively, with 8 bases between them. CDR3 size: 14 residues. The CDR3 nucleotides read TGCGCCAGCAGCTTGGTGGCAGGAAATTCACCCCTCCACTTT. Translated: CASSLVAGNSPLHF.

The CDR3 DNA reads TGTGCCAGCAGCCAAGGAGTTTTCGGGGAGCTGTTTTTT. Translated, it gives CASSQGVFGELFF. The chain joins TRBV14 to TRBJ2-2; D ambiguous. V was shortened by 1 base and J by 7 bases, with 7 bases between the two germline ends. The length of the CDR3 is 13 residues. CDR1 SGHDN and CDR2 FVKESK come from the germline V gene.

This sequence joins TRBV7-8 and TRBJ1-1; weak D call: TRBD1 (6 bases). V lost 2 bases and J lost 7, with 17 bases in between. The CDR3 is made up of 15 amino acids. The germline CDR1 and CDR2 sequences are SGHVS and FQNEAQ. CDR3 region: CASSLWTEVIVEAFF. The CDR3 coding sequence is TGTGCCAGCAGCTTATGGACAGAGGTTATTGTTGAAGCTTTCTTT.

This sequence joins TRBV11-2 and TRBJ2-7; TRBD2 might be the D (6 bases). CDR1 and CDR2 from the germline V gene are SGHAT and FQNNGV. The ends were cut back, 0 bases at V and 6 bases at J, with 12 bases in the middle. CDR3 length: 14 amino acids. CDR3 region: CASSLDFQEGEQYF. The CDR3 nucleotides read TGTGCCAGCAGCTTAGATTTCCAGGAGGGCGAGCAGTACTTC.

This chain joins TRBV27 and TRBJ2-7; 9 bases align to TRBD2. CDR1 and CDR2 (germline): MNHEY, SMNVEV (reference sequence). The CDR3 is 16 amino acids. V gave up 5 bases and J gave up 5 bases; unmatched junction bases: 13. The CDR3 sequence: CASSPRLLAGVNEQYF. In nucleotides, the CDR3 is TGTGCCAGCAGTCCAAGGCTATTAGCGGGAGTTAACGAGCAGTACTTC.

DNA for the CDR3: TGTGCCAGCAGCCAAGACAAGCGGGAGGGCGAGCAGTACTTC. Protein: CASSQDKREGEQYF. The J gene is TRBJ2-7, the V gene TRBV4-2; 10 bases match TRBD2. The J segment lost 6 bases and the V segment lost 0 bases, leaving 2 bases of the junction unmatched. Per germline, CDR1 LGHNA and CDR2 YNFKEQ. CDR3 length: 14 residues.

J is TRBJ2-2 and V is TRBV30, with 7 nucleotides matching TRBD1. The germline CDR1 and CDR2 sequences are GTSNPN and SVGIG (reference sequence). The length of the CDR3 is 14 residues. With 2 bases clipped from V and 6 bases from J, the junction kept 6 bases outside the gene matches. The CDR3 here is CAWSRGRGSGELFF. Here the CDR3 DNA reads TGTGCCTGGAGTCGAGGCAGGGGGTCCGGGGAGCTGTTTTTT.

The chain links TRBV5-6 to TRBJ1-5, with TRBD1 matching 7 bases. The CDR3 totals 15 residues. J was trimmed by 1 base and V by 4 bases; bases with no gene match: 5. The V gene's germline CDR1 is SGHDT and CDR2 YYEEEE. CDR3 in amino acids: CASSITRGSNQPQHF. The CDR3 nucleotides read TGTGCCAGCAGCATAACCAGGGGGAGCAATCAGCCCCAGCATTTT.